These T cell receptor beta chains were read from a single sample in a study of CD8 T cells in ankylosing spondylitis. From the 5' RACE reads, TCRdb called clonotypes with MiXCR, one entry per CDR3 protein. The sample lists about 440,000 distinct CDR3 sequences; roughly 15% were seen once. Source material: blood, either unsorted or a sorted T cell fraction (not recorded which). These receptors originate from a male donor with ankylosing spondylitis. Each CDR3 is given with its conserved first and last residue. The order of the fields is J gene, clone size, V gene, D gene, CDR3 protein, CDR3 DNA. The D gene is left open where the match is weak. Only part of the rows carry a size: once, few, many, or a class if the clone is expanded.

TRBJ2-7,many,TRBV10-3,-,CAISESRQGSYEQYF,TGTGCCATCAGTGAGTCCCGGCAGGGGTCCTACGAGCAGTACTTC
TRBJ1-2,few,TRBV4-1,-,CASSQEPGNGYTF,TGCGCCAGCAGCCAAGAGCCCGGGAATGGCTACACCTTC
TRBJ2-3,few,TRBV7-2,-,CASRGFGDTQYF,TGTGCCAGCAGAGGGTTTGGAGATACGCAGTATTTT
TRBJ1-1,-,TRBV5-8,-,CASSLDRGWDTEAFF,TGTGCCAGCAGCTTGGATAGGGGATGGGACACTGAAGCTTTCTTT
TRBJ2-6,few,TRBV24-1,-,CATSEPAGDSGANVLTF,TGTGCCACCAGTGAACCTGCAGGAGACTCTGGGGCCAACGTCCTGACTTTC
TRBJ1-2,-,TRBV5-4,-,CASHREDYGYTF,TGTGCCAGTCACAGGGAGGACTATGGCTACACCTTC
TRBJ2-3,-,TRBV7-3,-,CASSLSGARSSTDTQYF,TGTGCCAGCAGCTTAAGCGGGGCCCGCTCTAGCACAGATACGCAGTATTTT
TRBJ2-2,-,TRBV29-1,-,CSVRGNPNTGELFF,TGCAGCGTTAGAGGTAACCCGAACACCGGGGAGCTGTTTTTT
TRBJ2-2,many,TRBV7-2,TRBD2,CASSLAPKTSGRAGELFF,TGTGCCAGCAGCTTAGCACCGAAAACTAGCGGGAGAGCCGGGGAGCTGTTTTTT
TRBJ2-7,few,TRBV12-3/TRBV12-4,TRBD1,CASRPTGATYEQYF,TGTGCCAGCAGGCCGACAGGGGCAACCTACGAGCAGTACTTC
TRBJ1-3,few,TRBV5-1,-,CASSLGPAGTGNTIYF,TGCGCCAGCAGCTTGGGGCCCGCGGGCACTGGAAACACCATATATTTT
TRBJ2-1,many,TRBV5-1,TRBD2,CASSRESAGNEQFF,TGCGCCAGTTCCAGGGAGTCAGCGGGAAATGAGCAGTTCTTC
TRBJ2-1,few,TRBV7-2,-,CASSLAAGSSYNEQFF,TGTGCCAGCAGCTTAGCGGCGGGAAGCTCCTACAATGAGCAGTTCTTC
TRBJ1-1,-,TRBV15,TRBD1,CATSRDRGLGTEAFF,TGTGCCACCAGCAGGGACAGGGGGTTAGGCACTGAAGCTTTCTTT
TRBJ1-5,-,TRBV2,TRBD1,CASSEETGPQPQHF,TGTGCCAGCAGTGAAGAGACAGGGCCCCAGCCCCAGCATTTT
TRBJ2-7,-,TRBV20-1,TRBD1,CSAPKTGSSYEQYF,TGCAGTGCTCCTAAGACAGGGAGTTCCTACGAGCAGTACTTC
TRBJ1-1,few,TRBV30,-,CAWSSPGAAFF,TGTGCCTGGAGTTCGCCGGGGGCAGCTTTCTTT